This entry is about one T cell receptor beta chain. In the original processing: From reference gene primer amplification, estimates of nucleated cell counts were derived. Clones were read by immunoSEQ multiplex PCR, and TCRdb kept only the in-frame ones, dropping some. V and J calls and clone size are given by that table; D and trimming were obtained from the DNA. The sample consists of 60,000 to 65,000 clones, approximately 92% of them appearing once. This sample is part of a study of blood T cell repertoires in COVID-19. Study summary: Spain, Italy and the United States supplied samples that represented acute and convalescent COVID-19. T cells, B-cell-depleted T cells, or PBMCs provided the cDNA or gDNA that served as material.

V was clipped by 5 bases and J by 5 bases, with 16 bases between them. Germline values: CDR1 LNHNV, CDR2 YYDKDF (reference sequence). The CDR3 has 15 amino acids. Sequencing input: peripheral blood. The sequence came from a woman aged 80 or older with active COVID-19. The chain joins TRBV15 to TRBJ2-1; D may be TRBD2 (7 bases). CDR3 DNA sequence: TGTGCCACCAGCGGCGCGGGGGCCCCAAACAATGAGCAGTTCTTC. It codes for CATSGAGAPNNEQFF.